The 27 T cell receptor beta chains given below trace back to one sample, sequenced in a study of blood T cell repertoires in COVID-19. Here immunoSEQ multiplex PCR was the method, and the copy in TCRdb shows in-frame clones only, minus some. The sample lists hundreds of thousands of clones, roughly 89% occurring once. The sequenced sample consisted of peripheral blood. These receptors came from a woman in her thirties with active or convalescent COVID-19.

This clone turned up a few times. In DNA form, the CDR3 reads TGTGCCACCAGCAGAGAGGGGACAGGGGGCAGTCGTGTAAAACTGTTTTTT. Translating gives CATSREGTGGSRVKLFF. The chain uses TRBV15 and TRBJ1-4, with 12 positions matching TRBD1. This CDR3 comprises 17 residues. V trimming: 0 bases; J trimming: 10 bases; junction bases outside the gene matches: 9. Germline V gene data show CDR1 as LNHNV and CDR2 as YYDKDF (reference sequence).

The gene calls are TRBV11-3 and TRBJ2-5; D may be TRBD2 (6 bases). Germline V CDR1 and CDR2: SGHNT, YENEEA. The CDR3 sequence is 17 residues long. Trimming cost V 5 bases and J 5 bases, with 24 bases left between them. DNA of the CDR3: TGTGCCAGCAGCCCCAGTGAAGGTGGCGGGGCCCGGGAGACCCAGTACTTC. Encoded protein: CASSPSEGGGARETQYF.

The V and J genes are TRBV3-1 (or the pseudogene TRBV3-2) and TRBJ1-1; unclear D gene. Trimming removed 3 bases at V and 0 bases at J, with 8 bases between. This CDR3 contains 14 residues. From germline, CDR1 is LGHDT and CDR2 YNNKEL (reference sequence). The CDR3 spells CASSHEGMNTEAFF. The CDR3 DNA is TGTGCCAGCAGCCACGAGGGAATGAACACTGAAGCTTTCTTT.

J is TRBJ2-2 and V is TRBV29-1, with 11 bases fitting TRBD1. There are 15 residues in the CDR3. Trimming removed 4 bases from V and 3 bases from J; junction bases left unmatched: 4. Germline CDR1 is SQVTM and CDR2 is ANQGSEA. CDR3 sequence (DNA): TGCAGCGTTGCTGGGACAGGGGGGCACACCGGGGAGCTGTTTTTT. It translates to CSVAGTGGHTGELFF.

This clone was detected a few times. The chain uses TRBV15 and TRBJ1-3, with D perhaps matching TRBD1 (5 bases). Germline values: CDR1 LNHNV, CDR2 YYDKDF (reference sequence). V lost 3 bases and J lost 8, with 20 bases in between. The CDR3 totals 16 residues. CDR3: CATSSASAEGRYTIYF. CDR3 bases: TGTGCCACCAGCAGCGCGTCAGCGGAGGGGAGGTACACCATATATTTT. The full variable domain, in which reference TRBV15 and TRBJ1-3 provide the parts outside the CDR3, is DAMVIQNPRYQVTQFGKPVTLSCSQTLNHNVMYWYQQKSSQAPKLLFHYYDKDFNNEADTPDNFQSRRPNTSFCFLDIRSPGLGDTAMYLCATSSASAEGRYTIYFGEGSWLTVV.

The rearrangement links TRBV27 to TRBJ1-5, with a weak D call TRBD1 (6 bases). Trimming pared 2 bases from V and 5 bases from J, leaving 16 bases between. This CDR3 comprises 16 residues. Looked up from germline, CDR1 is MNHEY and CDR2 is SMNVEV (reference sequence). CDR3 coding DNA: TGTGCCAGCAGTTTACTCCCCCTGAAGGGGGATCAGCCCCAGCATTTT. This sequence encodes CASSLLPLKGDQPQHF.

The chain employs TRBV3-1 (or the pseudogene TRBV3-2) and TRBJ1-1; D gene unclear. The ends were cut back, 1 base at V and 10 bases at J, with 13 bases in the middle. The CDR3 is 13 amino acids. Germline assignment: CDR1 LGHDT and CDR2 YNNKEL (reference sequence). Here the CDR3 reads CASSQVEALGAFF. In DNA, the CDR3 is TGTGCCAGCAGCCAAGTTGAGGCCCTGGGAGCTTTCTTT.

CDR3 DNA sequence: TGTGCCAGCAGTGAATACTGGACAGGGGATTATGGCTACACCTTC. Its translation is CASSEYWTGDYGYTF. The V gene is TRBV25-1, the J gene TRBJ1-2; 9 bases line up with TRBD1. The V gene end was trimmed by 0 bases and the J gene end by 5 bases; junction bases not matched to a gene: 4. CDR1 is MGHDK and CDR2 is SYGVNS in the germline V gene. CDR3 length: 15 amino acids.

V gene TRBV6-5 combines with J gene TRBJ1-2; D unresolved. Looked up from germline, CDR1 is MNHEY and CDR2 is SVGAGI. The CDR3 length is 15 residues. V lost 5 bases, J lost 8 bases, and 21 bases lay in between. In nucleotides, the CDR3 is TGTGCCAGCAGTCCACCCTCCGACACGTTGGAAGGCTACACCTTC. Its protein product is CASSPPSDTLEGYTF.

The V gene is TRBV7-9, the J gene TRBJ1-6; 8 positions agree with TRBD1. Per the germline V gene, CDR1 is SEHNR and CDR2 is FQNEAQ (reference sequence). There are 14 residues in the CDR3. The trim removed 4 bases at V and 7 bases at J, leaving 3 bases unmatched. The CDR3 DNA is TGTGCCAGCAGCTACGGACAGGGAAATTCACCCCTCCACTTT. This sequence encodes CASSYGQGNSPLHF.

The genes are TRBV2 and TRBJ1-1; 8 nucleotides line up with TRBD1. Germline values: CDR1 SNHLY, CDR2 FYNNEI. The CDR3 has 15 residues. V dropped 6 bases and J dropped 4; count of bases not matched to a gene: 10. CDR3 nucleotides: TGTGCCAGCAGGGCGGGACAGGACTTGATCACTGAAGCTTTCTTT. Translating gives CASRAGQDLITEAFF.

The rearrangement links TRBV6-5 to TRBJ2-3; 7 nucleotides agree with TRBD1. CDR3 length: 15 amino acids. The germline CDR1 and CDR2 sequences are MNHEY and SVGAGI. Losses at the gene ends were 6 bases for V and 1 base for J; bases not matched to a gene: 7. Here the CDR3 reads CASSRNRGGTDTQYF. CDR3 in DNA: TGTGCCAGCAGCCGAAACAGGGGAGGCACAGATACGCAGTATTTT.

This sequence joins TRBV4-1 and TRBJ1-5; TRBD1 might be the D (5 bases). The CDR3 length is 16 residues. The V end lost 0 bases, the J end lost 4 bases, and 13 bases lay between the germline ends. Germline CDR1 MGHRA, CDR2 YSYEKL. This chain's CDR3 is CASSQESGILNQPQHF. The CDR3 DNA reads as TGCGCCAGCAGCCAAGAATCAGGGATACTTAATCAGCCCCAGCATTTT.

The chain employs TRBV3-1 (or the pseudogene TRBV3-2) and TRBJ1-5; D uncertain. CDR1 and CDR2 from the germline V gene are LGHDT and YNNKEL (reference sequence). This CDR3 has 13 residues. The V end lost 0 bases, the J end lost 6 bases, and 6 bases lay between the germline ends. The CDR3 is CASSQELSQPQHF. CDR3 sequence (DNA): TGTGCCAGCAGCCAAGAATTATCTCAGCCCCAGCATTTT.

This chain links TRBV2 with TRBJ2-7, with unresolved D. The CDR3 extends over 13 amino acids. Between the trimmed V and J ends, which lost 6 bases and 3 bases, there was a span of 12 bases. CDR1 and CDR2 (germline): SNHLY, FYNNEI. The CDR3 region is CASSQSPLYEQYF. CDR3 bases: TGTGCCAGCAGCCAAAGCCCCCTCTACGAGCAGTACTTC.

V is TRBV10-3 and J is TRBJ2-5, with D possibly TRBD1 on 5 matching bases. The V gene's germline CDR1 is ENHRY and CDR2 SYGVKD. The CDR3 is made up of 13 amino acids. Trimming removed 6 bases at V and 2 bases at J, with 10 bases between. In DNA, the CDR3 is TGTGCCATCAGCGCACAGGCTCAAGAGACCCAGTACTTC. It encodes CAISAQAQETQYF.

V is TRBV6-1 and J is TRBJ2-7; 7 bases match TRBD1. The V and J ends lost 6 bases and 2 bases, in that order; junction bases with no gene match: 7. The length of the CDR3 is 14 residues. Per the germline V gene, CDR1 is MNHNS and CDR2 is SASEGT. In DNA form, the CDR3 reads TGTGCCAGCAGGCGTACGGGACAGACCTACGAGCAGTACTTC. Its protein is CASRRTGQTYEQYF.

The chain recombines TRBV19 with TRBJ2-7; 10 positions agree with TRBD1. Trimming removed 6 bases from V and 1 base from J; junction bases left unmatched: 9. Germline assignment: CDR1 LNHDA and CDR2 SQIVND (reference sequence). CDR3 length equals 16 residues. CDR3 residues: CASSDSGTGVSYEQYF. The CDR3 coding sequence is TGTGCCAGTAGCGACAGTGGGACAGGGGTTTCCTACGAGCAGTACTTC.

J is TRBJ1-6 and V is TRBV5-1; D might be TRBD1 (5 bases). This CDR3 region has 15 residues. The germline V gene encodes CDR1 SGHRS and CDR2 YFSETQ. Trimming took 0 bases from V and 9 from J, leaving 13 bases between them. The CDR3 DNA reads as TGCGCCAGCAGCTTGGAGGCAGGGTCAAGTTCACCCCTCCACTTT. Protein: CASSLEAGSSSPLHF.

DNA of the CDR3: TGTGCCACCAGTCCCCGGGGGGGAAACACTGAAGCTTTCTTT. Amino acid sequence: CATSPRGGNTEAFF. The V call is TRBV15, the J call TRBJ1-1, with D maybe TRBD1 (5 bases). This CDR3 is 14 amino acids long. CDR1 is LNHNV and CDR2 is YYDKDF in the germline V gene (reference sequence). V shed 6 bases and J shed 2 bases, with 13 bases lying between them.

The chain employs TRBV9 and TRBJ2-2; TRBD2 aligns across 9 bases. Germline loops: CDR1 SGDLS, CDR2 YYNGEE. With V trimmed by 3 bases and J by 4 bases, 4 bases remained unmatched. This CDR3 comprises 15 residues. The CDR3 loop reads CASSAGLAVTGELFF. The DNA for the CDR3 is TGTGCCAGCAGCGCGGGACTAGCAGTCACCGGGGAGCTGTTTTTT.

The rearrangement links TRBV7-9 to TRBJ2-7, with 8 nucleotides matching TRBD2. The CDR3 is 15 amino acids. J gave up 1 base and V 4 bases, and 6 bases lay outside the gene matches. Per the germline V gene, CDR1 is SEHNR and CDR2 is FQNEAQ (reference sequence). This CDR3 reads CASSSTGGRSYEQYF. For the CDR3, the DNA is TGTGCCAGCAGCTCTACTGGCGGGAGGTCCTACGAGCAGTACTTC. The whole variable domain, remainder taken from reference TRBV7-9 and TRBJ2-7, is DTGVSQNPRHKITKRGQNVTFRCDPISEHNRLYWYRQTLGQGPEFLTYFQNEAQLEKSRLLSDRFSAERPKGSFSTLEIQRTEQGDSAMYLCASSSTGGRSYEQYFGPGTRLTVT.

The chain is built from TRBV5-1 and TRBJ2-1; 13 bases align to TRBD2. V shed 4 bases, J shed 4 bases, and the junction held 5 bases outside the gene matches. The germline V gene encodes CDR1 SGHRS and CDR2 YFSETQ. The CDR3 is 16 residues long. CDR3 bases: TGCGCCAGCAGCCCCGGACTAGCGGGGGATTACAATGAGCAGTTCTTC. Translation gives CASSPGLAGDYNEQFF.

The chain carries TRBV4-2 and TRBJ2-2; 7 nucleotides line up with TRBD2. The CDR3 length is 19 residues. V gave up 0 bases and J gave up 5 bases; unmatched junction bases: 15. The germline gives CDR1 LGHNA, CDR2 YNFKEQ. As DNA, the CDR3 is TGTGCCAGCAGCCAAGATACCATGTGGGCGGGAGCGGGGACCGGGGAGCTGTTTTTT. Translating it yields CASSQDTMWAGAGTGELFF.

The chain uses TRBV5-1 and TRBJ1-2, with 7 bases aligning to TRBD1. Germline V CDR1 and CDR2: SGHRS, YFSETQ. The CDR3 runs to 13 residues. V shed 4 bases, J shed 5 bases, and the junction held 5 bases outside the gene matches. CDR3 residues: CASSDGQVYGYTF. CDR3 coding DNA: TGCGCCAGCAGCGACGGACAGGTTTATGGCTACACCTTC.

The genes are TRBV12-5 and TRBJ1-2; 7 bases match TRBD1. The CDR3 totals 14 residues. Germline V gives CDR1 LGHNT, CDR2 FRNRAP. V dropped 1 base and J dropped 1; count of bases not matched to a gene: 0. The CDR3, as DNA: TGTGCTAGTGGTTTGGGACAGGGTAACTATGGCTACACCTTC. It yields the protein CASGLGQGNYGYTF. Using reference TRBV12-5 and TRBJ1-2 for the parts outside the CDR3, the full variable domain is DARVTQTPRHKVTEMGQEVTMRCQPILGHNTVFWYRQTMMQGLELLAYFRNRAPLDDSGMPKDRFSAEMPDATLATLKIQPSEPRDSAVYFCASGLGQGNYGYTFGSGTRLTVV.

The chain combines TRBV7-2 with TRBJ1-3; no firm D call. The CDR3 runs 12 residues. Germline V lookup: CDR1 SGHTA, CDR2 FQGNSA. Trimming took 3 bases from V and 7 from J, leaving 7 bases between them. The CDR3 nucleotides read TGTGCCAGCAGCTTCGGGGTGAACACCATATATTTT. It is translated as CASSFGVNTIYF.